Sequencing of this TCR beta chain was carried out in a study of cytomegalovirus exposure and HLA in healthy donors. Overall study findings and caveats: For most subjects, TCR beta sequences were reported to predict HLA-A and HLA-B alleles with accuracy. Later analysis revealed greater clonal expansion in HLA-associated TCR beta chains than in equally common others. An ancestry cluster, one associated with Asian ancestry, reportedly showed fewer N-insertions than the approximately 670-donor mean in a later analysis.

As for this clone: The antigen is unknown.

Amplification used 60 Vbeta primers and 13 Jbeta primers. Repertoires were generated with immunoSEQ multiplex PCR, while TCRdb's copy carries only in-frame clones and drops some. Here the sample spans 140,000 to 150,000 clones, 60% to 80% being singletons. This receptor was identified in a woman in her 30s in good health and CMV-seronegative. Sequenced material: PBMCs.

The CDR3 DNA follows: TGTGCCAGCTCACTGCAGACTAGCGGCCAAGAGACCCAGTACTTC. It specifies CASSLQTSGQETQYF. The chain employs TRBV18 and TRBJ2-5; 9 bases align to TRBD2. The CDR3 sequence is 15 residues long. The ends lost 4 bases at V and 1 base at J; junction bases unmatched: 4. CDR1 and CDR2 (germline): KGHSH, LQKENI.